Listed below are T cell receptor beta chains from one sample, sequenced in a study of beta chain features in type 1 diabetes. The table came from immunoSEQ multiplex PCR; TCRdb's copy has only in-frame clones and leaves some out. The repertoire has under 450,000 clones, over 11% of them found once; the top ten carry roughly 0.035%. Sequences were obtained from naive CD4+ T cells from blood. These receptors were taken from a man aged 25 to 40 in good health. Each CDR3 is given with its conserved first and last residue. The D gene is left open where the match is weak. Rows may omit the clone size; those that give it use once, few, many or a size class.

V gene: TRBV5-4; D gene: -; J gene: TRBJ1-2; clone size: -; CDR3 DNA: TGTGCCAGCAGCTTGCTAGAGGGAAGCTATGGCTACACCTTC; CDR3 protein: CASSLLEGSYGYTF
V gene: TRBV6-5; D gene: -; J gene: TRBJ1-4; clone size: -; CDR3 DNA: TGTGCCAGCACCTATGCAACTAATGAAAAACTGTTTTTT; CDR3 protein: CASTYATNEKLFF
V gene: TRBV5-1; D gene: -; J gene: TRBJ2-3; clone size: few; CDR3 DNA: TGCGCCAGCAGCTTGGGAGATGAACTAGCGCAGTATTTT; CDR3 protein: CASSLGDELAQYF
V gene: TRBV19; D gene: -; J gene: TRBJ2-3; clone size: few; CDR3 DNA: TGTGCCAGTAGTATGACGGGAGTCTCAGATACGCAGTATTTT; CDR3 protein: CASSMTGVSDTQYF
V gene: TRBV5-1; D gene: -; J gene: TRBJ2-2; clone size: -; CDR3 DNA: TGCGCCAGCAGCTCCGGGCATCCGAACACCGGGGAGCTGTTTTTT; CDR3 protein: CASSSGHPNTGELFF
V gene: TRBV15; D gene: -; J gene: TRBJ1-3; clone size: -; CDR3 DNA: TGTGCCACCAGCGCCAGACAGACACCTGGAAACACCATATATTTT; CDR3 protein: CATSARQTPGNTIYF
V gene: TRBV18; D gene: TRBD2; J gene: TRBJ2-3; clone size: few; CDR3 DNA: TGTGCCAGCTCACCACTTTCGGGAGGGAGCACAGATACGCAGTATTTT; CDR3 protein: CASSPLSGGSTDTQYF
V gene: TRBV10-3; D gene: TRBD2; J gene: TRBJ2-2; clone size: few; CDR3 DNA: TGTGCCATCACCCCAGCGGGAGAAGGGACCGGGGAGCTGTTTTTT; CDR3 protein: CAITPAGEGTGELFF
V gene: TRBV5-6; D gene: -; J gene: TRBJ2-2; clone size: few; CDR3 DNA: TGTGCCAGCAGCTTGGGCCGCGAGCTGTTTTTT; CDR3 protein: CASSLGRELFF
V gene: TRBV7-9; D gene: TRBD1; J gene: TRBJ1-2; clone size: -; CDR3 DNA: TGTGCCAGCAGCTTCCAGGGGGCTGGTGGCTACACCTTC; CDR3 protein: CASSFQGAGGYTF
V gene: TRBV14; D gene: -; J gene: TRBJ2-5; clone size: few; CDR3 DNA: TGTGCCAGCAGCCAACTCGCGGAGGGGGAGACCCAGTACTTC; CDR3 protein: CASSQLAEGETQYF
V gene: TRBV15; D gene: -; J gene: TRBJ2-4; clone size: -; CDR3 DNA: TGTGCCACCAGCAGAGTGGCTTTAGCCAAAAACATTCAGTACTTC; CDR3 protein: CATSRVALAKNIQYF
V gene: TRBV30; D gene: -; J gene: TRBJ1-5; clone size: -; CDR3 DNA: TGTGCCTGGAGTTTGGGAATAAATCAGCCCCAGCATTTT; CDR3 protein: CAWSLGINQPQHF
V gene: TRBV25-1; D gene: -; J gene: TRBJ2-3; clone size: -; CDR3 DNA: TGTGCCAGCAGTGATGTAAGGGGATTCACAGATACGCAGTATTTT; CDR3 protein: CASSDVRGFTDTQYF
V gene: TRBV7-9; D gene: -; J gene: TRBJ1-1; clone size: few; CDR3 DNA: TGTGCCAGCAGCCTAAGGGAGTTGAACACTGAAGCTTTCTTT; CDR3 protein: CASSLRELNTEAFF
V gene: TRBV2; D gene: TRBD1; J gene: TRBJ1-6; clone size: -; CDR3 DNA: TGTGCCAGCAGTACGGGACAGCAAAATAATTCACCCCTCCACTTT; CDR3 protein: CASSTGQQNNSPLHF
V gene: TRBV4-3; D gene: -; J gene: TRBJ2-6; clone size: -; CDR3 DNA: TGCGCCAGCAGCCACAGCAGCTCTGGGGCCAACGTCCTGACTTTC; CDR3 protein: CASSHSSSGANVLTF
V gene: TRBV15; D gene: -; J gene: TRBJ1-1; clone size: -; CDR3 DNA: TGTGCCACCAGCAGTCCTAACACTGAAGCTTTCTTT; CDR3 protein: CATSSPNTEAFF
V gene: TRBV10-3; D gene: -; J gene: TRBJ1-5; clone size: few; CDR3 DNA: TGTGCCATCAGTGCTACGGGGGATGGCAATCAGCCCCAGCATTTT; CDR3 protein: CAISATGDGNQPQHF
V gene: TRBV30; D gene: TRBD2; J gene: TRBJ2-5; clone size: -; CDR3 DNA: TGTGTCGCGACCGGGGGGGCGACCCAGTACTTC; CDR3 protein: CVATGGATQYF
V gene: TRBV4-3; D gene: TRBD1; J gene: TRBJ2-7; clone size: -; CDR3 DNA: TGCGCCAGCAGCCAAGAGCAGGGGGCCTCCTACGAGCAGTACTTC; CDR3 protein: CASSQEQGASYEQYF
V gene: TRBV11-1; D gene: TRBD1; J gene: TRBJ1-1; clone size: -; CDR3 DNA: TGTGCCAGCTCCACTCACAGGGGGCCTGGAGCTTTCTTT; CDR3 protein: CASSTHRGPGAFF
V gene: TRBV20-1; D gene: TRBD2; J gene: TRBJ2-5; clone size: -; CDR3 DNA: TGCAGTGGACTAGCGGGAGAGACCCAGTACTTC; CDR3 protein: CSGLAGETQYF
V gene: TRBV5-1; D gene: TRBD1; J gene: TRBJ1-1; clone size: -; CDR3 DNA: TGCGCCAGCAGCCCAGGGGGGCTGAACACTGAAGCTTTCTTT; CDR3 protein: CASSPGGLNTEAFF
V gene: TRBV21-1; D gene: -; J gene: TRBJ2-5; clone size: -; CDR3 DNA: TGTGCCAGCAGCGGGTTACGGGGTACGGAGACCCAGTACTTC; CDR3 protein: CASSGLRGTETQYF
V gene: TRBV19; D gene: TRBD1; J gene: TRBJ1-6; clone size: -; CDR3 DNA: TGTGCCAGTAGGAGGGGGCAAAGTAATTCACCCCTCCACTTT; CDR3 protein: CASRRGQSNSPLHF
V gene: TRBV7-2; D gene: -; J gene: TRBJ1-5; clone size: few; CDR3 DNA: TGTGCCAGCAGCTCAGGGACTTCGGGGGCTCAGCCCCAGCATTTT; CDR3 protein: CASSSGTSGAQPQHF
V gene: TRBV9; D gene: -; J gene: TRBJ1-4; clone size: -; CDR3 DNA: TGTGCCAGCAGCGCTCGAGCGGCCCAGGGCGAAAAACTGTTTTTT; CDR3 protein: CASSARAAQGEKLFF
V gene: TRBV7-9; D gene: -; J gene: TRBJ2-5; clone size: few; CDR3 DNA: TGTGCCAGCAGCACCGGACAGCCGTACCAAGAGACCCAGTACTTC; CDR3 protein: CASSTGQPYQETQYF
V gene: TRBV30; D gene: -; J gene: TRBJ1-2; clone size: -; CDR3 DNA: TGTGCCTGGAGTTTGGGAGGGGGTGTTGGCTACACCTTC; CDR3 protein: CAWSLGGGVGYTF
V gene: TRBV7-9; D gene: -; J gene: TRBJ2-1; clone size: -; CDR3 DNA: TGTGCCAGCAGCTTCCTTACCGGAGGGAATGAGCAGTTCTTC; CDR3 protein: CASSFLTGGNEQFF
V gene: TRBV29-1; D gene: TRBD1; J gene: TRBJ2-4; clone size: -; CDR3 DNA: TGCAGCGTCGCCGACAGGGAAACCCTCAAAATAGCCAAAAACATTCAGTACTTC; CDR3 protein: CSVADRETLKIAKNIQYF
V gene: TRBV5-4; D gene: -; J gene: TRBJ2-7; clone size: -; CDR3 DNA: TGTGCCAGCAGCTTGGCAGGGATAAGGGACGAGCAGTACTTC; CDR3 protein: CASSLAGIRDEQYF
V gene: TRBV21-1; D gene: -; J gene: TRBJ2-5; clone size: -; CDR3 DNA: TGTGCCAGCAGCAACCCGGACAGGGCGAGTTACCAAGAGACCCAGTACTTC; CDR3 protein: CASSNPDRASYQETQYF
V gene: TRBV29-1; D gene: -; J gene: TRBJ2-5; clone size: -; CDR3 DNA: TGCAGCGGGAGCGGCCAAGAGACCCAGTACTTC; CDR3 protein: CSGSGQETQYF
V gene: TRBV15; D gene: -; J gene: TRBJ1-3; clone size: few; CDR3 DNA: TGTGCCACACTGAAGCCCGGAGGAAACACCATATATTTT; CDR3 protein: CATLKPGGNTIYF
V gene: TRBV18; D gene: -; J gene: TRBJ2-1; clone size: few; CDR3 DNA: TGTGCCAGCTCACTCCGGGACGGCTACAATGAGCAGTTCTTC; CDR3 protein: CASSLRDGYNEQFF